The following is a TCR beta chain sequence with its context. Its antigen is undetermined. Only in-frame clones appear in the TCRdb table, and some are missing; sequencing was by immunoSEQ multiplex PCR. The data show about 170,000 clones, with roughly 93% seen just once and approximately 3.9% held by the top ten. The data are from a study of T cell responses to AZD1222 COVID-19 vaccine. The study's findings and limits: The study found vaccine-associated CD4 TCRs spanning spike, dominant at 160-218 and 743-854. Clonal diversity was possibly underestimated; the donors were predominantly white British and more often female. Recipients of two AZD1222 doses showed rising Spike-specific TCR breadth and depth.

The material sequenced was peripheral blood, taken on day 0 of AZD1222 vaccination. The TCR was taken from an adult in good health.

The chain's CDR3 is CASTILPGYEQYF. The CDR3, as DNA: TGTGCCAGCACGATATTACCGGGGTACGAGCAGTACTTC. The rearrangement joins TRBV27 to TRBJ2-7; the D gene is possibly TRBD2 (5 bases). Deletions cut 7 bases from V and 4 bases from J, with 14 bases between. CDR1 and CDR2 (germline): MNHEY, SMNVEV (reference sequence). The CDR3 length is 13 residues.